These 9 T cell receptor beta chains were all obtained from the same sample, sequenced in a study of identical twins. TCRdb re-called the 5' RACE reads through MiXCR, storing one row per CDR3 protein. The sample contains some 190,000 distinct CDR3 sequences, approximately 16% of which appear only once. The sample was also reused in another study, on T cells expressing NK-cell markers.

Sample: CD8+ T cells sorted from blood. Receptor source: a woman aged 18-29 years in good health.

This clonotype was seen only a few times. The V call is TRBV20-1, the J call TRBJ2-1, with TRBD2 matching over 14 bases. The CDR3 sequence is 16 residues long. Germline-derived CDR1 and CDR2 are DFQATT and SNEGSKA (reference sequence). V was clipped by 6 bases and J by 5 bases; unmatched bases: 9. The DNA for the CDR3 is TGCAGTGCCGACGGGACTAGCGGGGGCCCCAACAATGAGCAGTTCTTC. Translating gives CSADGTSGGPNNEQFF.

V gene TRBV4-3 combines with J gene TRBJ2-7; 11 bases align to TRBD2. CDR1 is LGHNA, CDR2 YSLEER, per germline. The trim removed 0 bases at V and 4 bases at J, leaving 8 bases unmatched. The CDR3 runs to 17 residues. The CDR3 DNA sequence: TGCGCCAGCAGCCAAGATTCGATACTAGCGGGAGCGTACGAGCAGTACTTC. Its translation is CASSQDSILAGAYEQYF.

This clonotype was counted between two and nine times. The chain recombines TRBV20-1 with TRBJ2-3, with 7 bases lining up with TRBD2. The ends lost 5 bases at V and 2 bases at J; junction bases unmatched: 10. The germline gives CDR1 DFQATT, CDR2 SNEGSKA (reference sequence). The CDR3 sequence is 15 residues long. CDR3 residues: CSAVNRDYPTDTQYF. The CDR3 DNA sequence: TGCAGTGCTGTTAACCGGGACTACCCCACAGATACGCAGTATTTT.

This clonotype was seen only a few times. The CDR3 loop is CATSRDTGTAFF. The CDR3 nucleotides are TGTGCCACCAGCAGAGATACAGGGACGGCTTTCTTT. The gene calls are TRBV15 and TRBJ1-1; weak D call: TRBD1 (6 bases). V lost 0 bases, J lost 11 bases, and 10 bases lay in between. CDR3 length equals 12 residues. The germline V gene encodes CDR1 LNHNV and CDR2 YYDKDF (reference sequence). Variable domain in full (rest from reference TRBV15 and TRBJ1-1): DAMVIQNPRYQVTQFGKPVTLSCSQTLNHNVMYWYQQKSSQAPKLLFHYYDKDFNNEADTPDNFQSRRPNTSFCFLDIRSPGLGDTAMYLCATSRDTGTAFFGQGTRLTVV.

The CDR3: CASSLVGNTGELFF. The CDR3 nucleotides are TGTGCCAGCAGCTTAGTCGGGAACACCGGGGAGCTGTTTTTT. The chain carries TRBV13 and TRBJ2-2; unclear D gene. The CDR3 runs 14 residues. Per germline, CDR1 PRHDT and CDR2 FYEKMQ (reference sequence). Trimming took 1 base from V and 1 from J, leaving 4 bases between them.

A few counts support this clonotype. The gene calls are TRBV6-1 and TRBJ2-7; no definite D call. Trimming shortened V by 0 bases and J by 0 bases, and 15 bases separated the two germline ends. This CDR3 has 17 amino acids. Germline values: CDR1 MNHNS, CDR2 SASEGT. CDR3 residues: CASSEAVVKASSYEQYF. In DNA form, the CDR3 reads TGTGCCAGCAGTGAAGCTGTGGTTAAGGCCAGCTCCTACGAGCAGTACTTC.

The chain uses TRBV4-1 and TRBJ2-2; D is unclear. CDR1 and CDR2 (germline): MGHRA, YSYEKL. The CDR3 spans 13 residues. The V gene lost 3 bases and the J gene lost 9 bases, with 11 bases spanning the gap. CDR3: CASSQGFFRELFF. CDR3 coding DNA: TGCGCCAGCAGCCAGGGCTTTTTTCGGGAGCTGTTTTTT.

In its sample, this clonotype was seen a few times. The chain is built from TRBV6-1 and TRBJ2-5, with D perhaps being TRBD1 or TRBD2 (5 bases each). V lost 6 bases and J 2 bases, leaving 16 bases between the germline ends. The germline CDR1 and CDR2 sequences are MNHNS and SASEGT. This CDR3 contains 15 residues. The CDR3 sequence: CASRSDRDGQETQYF. The CDR3 DNA reads TGTGCCAGCAGGTCGGACCGGGACGGACAAGAGACCCAGTACTTC.

The chain uses TRBV5-1 and TRBJ2-5; no definite D call. The ends were cut back, 4 bases at V and 1 base at J, with 14 bases in the middle. CDR3 length equals 15 residues. The germline CDR1 and CDR2 sequences are SGHRS and YFSETQ. Here the CDR3 DNA reads TGCGCCAGCAGCCACTTCGGCGACTCCCAAGAGACCCAGTACTTC. It translates to CASSHFGDSQETQYF.